Ten or more counts support the clone carrying this T cell receptor beta chain. Its cognate antigen is unknown. Sequenced by immunoSEQ multiplex PCR; TCRdb stores in-frame clones only, minus some. Singletons are absent from the sample, which has 6,500 to 9,000 clones. A marrow graft followed busulfan-fludarabine conditioning, with cyclophosphamide on days +3 and +4. CDR1 is SGHRS, CDR2 YFSETQ, per germline. This CDR3 has 15 residues. The V end was cut by 2 bases, the J end by 3 bases, with 13 bases between. This specimen belongs to a study of T cells after posttransplantation cyclophosphamide. Study results and limitations: TRB clonality was highly associated with recipient CMV seropositivity and reactivation. Tissue-infiltrating T cells from skin or gut overlapped little with blood T cells. Later blood repertoires were often dominated by clones from the donor CD8+ memory compartment.

Sequencing was performed on PBMCs, taken after an allogeneic stem cell transplant with post-transplant cyclophosphamide. This chain joins TRBV5-1 and TRBJ2-3; a possible D gene is TRBD1 (6 bases). The sequence came from a male patient aged 30 to 40 who received an allogeneic stem cell transplant from an unrelated donor, was CMV-positive, and had acute and chronic GVHD. Some T cells may be provided by the graft donor. The CDR3 protein is CASSFGGRGTDTQYF. In DNA form, the CDR3 reads TGCGCCAGCAGCTTTGGCGGTAGGGGGACAGATACGCAGTATTTT.